What follows is one T cell receptor beta chain and its context. Its antigen remains unidentified. CDR1 is SGHRS, CDR2 YFSETQ, per germline. J gave up 6 bases and V 5 bases, and 16 bases lay outside the gene matches. The length of the CDR3 is 16 residues. This record comes from a study of identical twins. Findings of the study overall: Abundant beta clonotypes from cord blood had fewer insertions, unlike memory repertoires, which showed none.

A universal primer site was added by template switching, and unique molecular identifiers were carried by the cDNA. TCRdb itself ran the 5' RACE reads through MiXCR, one entry per CDR3 protein. This table has 430,000 or so distinct CDR3 sequences, roughly a quarter appearing once. This same sample was also part of a study on T cells expressing NK-cell markers. That work adds: Repertoire data for TCR beta were derived from sorted T cells (CD3+CD56+NKG2C+, CD3+CD56+NKG2C- and CD3+CD56-NKG2C+).

The sequence derives from a woman under 30 in good health. The sample was CD4+ T cells sorted from blood. V is TRBV5-1 and J is TRBJ1-1; 7 bases are a match to TRBD1. The DNA of the CDR3 is TGCGCCAGCAGGCTGACCTACAGGGGTTCTATGGCTGAAGCTTTCTTT. It codes for CASRLTYRGSMAEAFF.